These 20 T cell receptor beta chains share one sample of origin, sequenced in a study of blood T cell repertoires in COVID-19. Generated by immunoSEQ multiplex PCR, the TCRdb table keeps only in-frame clones and is missing some. Of roughly 61,000 clones listed, roughly 70% are singletons. The sample consisted of PBMCs or T cells enriched from blood (not recorded which). The receptors come from a woman between 55 and 75 years old who had been exposed to COVID-19.

This rearrangement joins TRBV28 to TRBJ1-2, with D perhaps TRBD1 (6 bases). The V gene lost 6 bases and the J gene lost 4 bases, with 12 bases spanning the gap. The CDR3 length is 13 residues. Per germline, CDR1 MDHEN and CDR2 SYDVKM. The CDR3 sequence: CASRIGGLYGYTF. CDR3 in DNA: TGTGCCAGCAGAATAGGGGGTCTCTATGGCTACACCTTC.

This clone has just one count. This rearrangement joins TRBV20-1 to TRBJ1-5; D gene uncertain. The germline CDR1 and CDR2 sequences are DFQATT and SNEGSKA (reference sequence). The CDR3 contains 13 residues. Trimming took off 3 bases at V and 5 bases at J, with 11 bases between the two ends. The CDR3, as DNA: TGCAGTGCTAGTTCGATCCGGTATCAGCCCCAGCATTTT. Its protein is CSASSIRYQPQHF.

J is TRBJ2-7 and V is TRBV29-1; a possible D gene is TRBD2 (6 bases). The CDR3 is 13 amino acids. Trimming left V 4 bases short and J 6 bases short, with 16 bases between. Germline V gene lookup returns CDR1 SQVTM and CDR2 ANQGSEA. CDR3: CSVVGLPGGEQYF. The CDR3 DNA reads as TGCAGCGTTGTTGGTCTGCCCGGGGGCGAGCAGTACTTC.

The rearrangement joins TRBV7-2 to TRBJ2-5; 8 positions agree with TRBD2. J gave up 1 base and V 1 base, and 2 bases lay outside the gene matches. This CDR3 has 15 amino acids. Germline V gene sequence: CDR1 SGHTA, CDR2 FQGNSA. CDR3 coding DNA: TGTGCCAGCAGCTTAGACGGGAGGGCCCAAGAGACCCAGTACTTC. Translating gives CASSLDGRAQETQYF.

The chain joins TRBV6-6 to TRBJ1-2; weak D call: TRBD1 (6 bases). Between the trimmed V and J ends, which lost 4 bases and 2 bases, there was a span of 14 bases. The CDR3 runs 15 residues. Germline assignment: CDR1 MNHNY and CDR2 SVGAGI (reference sequence). The CDR3 DNA is TGTGCCAGCAGTTCCCCTCAGGACAGAAACTATGGCTACACCTTC. This codes for CASSSPQDRNYGYTF.

The chain recombines TRBV7-2 with TRBJ1-2, with D possibly being TRBD1 (5 bases). Germline CDR1 reads SGHTA; CDR2 reads FQGNSA. The CDR3 length is 13 residues. The V end was cut by 2 bases, the J end by 4 bases, with 8 bases between. The CDR3 DNA reads as TGTGCCAGCAGCTTAAGCAGGGCCTATGGCTACACCTTC. As protein: CASSLSRAYGYTF.

V and J are TRBV30 and TRBJ1-1, with 10 bases identical to TRBD1. The ends lost 5 bases at V and 4 bases at J; junction bases unmatched: 4. The germline CDR1 and CDR2 sequences are GTSNPN and SVGIG (reference sequence). The CDR3 runs 13 residues. The CDR3 is CAWDRGLATEAFF. The CDR3 DNA reads TGTGCCTGGGACAGGGGGCTGGCCACTGAAGCTTTCTTT. Full variable domain (rest looked up from reference TRBV30 and TRBJ1-1): SQTIHQWPATLVQPVGSPLSLECTVEGTSNPNLYWYRQAAGRGLQLLFYSVGIGQISSEVPQNLSASRPQDRQFILSSKKLLLSDSGFYLCAWDRGLATEAFFGQGTRLTVV.

The chain combines TRBV14 with TRBJ2-5; D gene ambiguous. Germline CDR1 SGHDN, CDR2 FVKESK. The CDR3 runs 11 residues. Trimming took off 1 base at V and 7 bases at J, with 4 bases between the two ends. CDR3: CASSQVGTQYF. CDR3 coding DNA: TGTGCCAGCAGCCAAGTCGGGACCCAGTACTTC.

As regards this clone: The same CDR3 can be traced to other DNA sequences in this sample. This chain connects TRBV9 to TRBJ1-1, with 7 bases that match TRBD1. The V segment lost 3 bases and the J segment 4 bases; nucleotides outside the gene matches: 3. The CDR3 extends over 13 amino acids. Germline V lookup: CDR1 SGDLS, CDR2 YYNGEE. CDR3 nucleotides: TGTGCCAGCAGCGCGAGGGACAGCACTGAAGCTTTCTTT. Translated: CASSARDSTEAFF.

This clone was recorded a few times. The chain is built from TRBV2 and TRBJ2-2, with 7 bases fitting TRBD1. The trim removed 5 bases at V and 5 bases at J, leaving 5 bases unmatched. In germline, CDR1 is SNHLY, CDR2 FYNNEI. This CDR3 has 14 amino acids. The CDR3 coding sequence is TGTGCCAGCAGTTCAGACAGGGCGACCGGGGAGCTGTTTTTT. Its translation: CASSSDRATGELFF.

The V and J genes are TRBV30 and TRBJ1-2, with a tentative D call TRBD1 (6 bases). The germline V gene encodes CDR1 GTSNPN and CDR2 SVGIG (reference sequence). V was clipped by 3 bases and J by 3 bases, with 17 bases between them. The CDR3 covers 15 residues. CDR3 coding DNA: TGTGCCTGGAGGGTCCAGGGGAATTTGGACTATGGCTACACCTTC. Translation: CAWRVQGNLDYGYTF.

This clone was counted many times. This sequence joins TRBV28 and TRBJ1-2, with D tentatively TRBD1 (5 bases). CDR3 size: 17 residues. Germline lookup yields CDR1 MDHEN and CDR2 SYDVKM. V was pared by 6 bases and J by 4 bases, with 24 bases between. Written as DNA, the CDR3 is TGTGCCAGCAGCTCTAGCGCCCTGCAGGGACGATCCTATGGCTACACCTTC. Residues: CASSSSALQGRSYGYTF.

The chain carries TRBV5-5 and TRBJ2-1, with D possibly matching TRBD2 (6 bases). Between the trimmed V and J ends, which lost 3 bases and 0 bases, there was a span of 13 bases. Germline values: CDR1 SGHKS, CDR2 YYEKEE (reference sequence). The CDR3 length is 16 residues. The CDR3 region is CASSSRAGSSYNEQFF. CDR3 in DNA: TGTGCCAGCAGCTCGAGGGCGGGAAGCTCCTACAATGAGCAGTTCTTC.

The V call is TRBV27, the J call TRBJ2-2, with D perhaps TRBD2 (5 bases). With 3 bases removed from V and 2 bases from J, the gap between germline ends came to 10 bases. The CDR3 has 15 amino acids. Germline V gene sequence: CDR1 MNHEY, CDR2 SMNVEV (reference sequence). CDR3 sequence (DNA): TGTGCCAGCAGTTTGGCCGGGATAAACACCGGGGAGCTGTTTTTT. It translates to CASSLAGINTGELFF.

The chain is built from TRBV2 and TRBJ1-1; the D gene is possibly TRBD1 (6 bases). V gave up 5 bases and J gave up 1 base, with 11 bases separating them. The CDR3 loop spans 14 amino acids. Germline lookup yields CDR1 SNHLY and CDR2 FYNNEI. CDR3 sequence: CASSFTGSNTEAFF. The CDR3 nucleotides read TGTGCCAGCAGTTTCACAGGGTCGAACACTGAAGCTTTCTTT.

With respect to this clone: Other DNA sequences in this sample translate to the same CDR3. The V call is TRBV15, the J call TRBJ2-7, with 7 positions matching TRBD2. V gave up 0 bases and J gave up 1 base; unmatched junction bases: 3. CDR1 LNHNV and CDR2 YYDKDF come from the germline V gene (reference sequence). The CDR3 runs 15 residues. The CDR3 coding sequence is TGTGCCACCAGCAGAGAGGGAGGGGAATCCTACGAGCAGTACTTC. The encoded protein is CATSREGGESYEQYF.

V usage is TRBV4-3 and J usage is TRBJ1-2; maybe TRBD1 (5 bases). V was cut by 0 bases and J by 10 bases, with 12 bases left in between. This CDR3 has 13 residues. Germline-derived CDR1 and CDR2 are LGHNA and YSLEER. CDR3 protein: CASSQETRTPYTF. In DNA form, the CDR3 reads TGCGCCAGCAGCCAAGAGACCAGGACACCCTACACCTTC.

A few counts support this clone. The chain recombines TRBV5-1 with TRBJ2-3; 9 nucleotides match TRBD2. CDR1 is SGHRS, CDR2 YFSETQ, per germline. After removal of 2 bases from V and 2 bases from J, the junction contained 12 bases not matched to a gene. This CDR3 is 18 amino acids long. The CDR3 sequence: CASSFPPAAGGNTDTQYF. The CDR3 bases are TGCGCCAGCAGCTTCCCACCTGCGGCGGGAGGGAACACAGATACGCAGTATTTT. Supplemented by reference TRBV5-1 and TRBJ2-3, the full variable domain reads KAGVTQTPRYLIKTRGQQVTLSCSPISGHRSVSWYQQTPGQGLQFLFEYFSETQRNKGNFPGRFSGRQFSNSRSEMNVSTLELGDSALYLCASSFPPAAGGNTDTQYFGPGTRLTVL.

J is TRBJ2-7 and V is TRBV7-2; 11 bases are a match to TRBD2. CDR3 size: 16 residues. With V trimmed by 5 bases and J by 7 bases, 13 bases remained unmatched. Germline V gene sequence: CDR1 SGHTA, CDR2 FQGNSA. CDR3 DNA sequence: TGTGCCAGCAGCCCCCGACCCTCTAGCGGGGGGTCGGAGCAGTACTTC. It specifies CASSPRPSSGGSEQYF.

This chain connects TRBV19 to TRBJ2-4, with D possibly being TRBD1 (5 bases). Germline CDR1 is LNHDA and CDR2 is SQIVND (reference sequence). This CDR3 is 18 amino acids long. V was cut by 2 bases and J by 1 base, with 18 bases left in between. CDR3 DNA: TGTGCCAGTAGTATATCTTTAGTAGGGGCCAATGCCAAAAACATTCAGTACTTC. Residues: CASSISLVGANAKNIQYF.